This entry is about one T cell receptor (beta chain). Trimming took 7 bases from V and 4 from J; bases not matched to a gene: 15. The germline V gene encodes CDR1 SQVTM and CDR2 ANQGSEA. The CDR3 covers 15 residues. These data belong to a study of cytomegalovirus exposure and HLA in healthy donors. The PCR made use of 60 Vbeta and 13 Jbeta primers. Some clones are missing from TCRdb's copy, which holds only in-frame ones; the method was immunoSEQ multiplex PCR. The sample includes tens of thousands of clones. This chain uses TRBV29-1 with TRBJ1-1, with 7 bases aligning to TRBD1. The clonotype was recovered from a woman aged 55-75 years in good health and CMV-seropositive. Sequencing was done on a sample of PBMCs. CDR3 in DNA: TGCAGCGGACGCGGACAGGCCATGTCACTCACTGAAGCTTTCTTT. Its translation: CSGRGQAMSLTEAFF.